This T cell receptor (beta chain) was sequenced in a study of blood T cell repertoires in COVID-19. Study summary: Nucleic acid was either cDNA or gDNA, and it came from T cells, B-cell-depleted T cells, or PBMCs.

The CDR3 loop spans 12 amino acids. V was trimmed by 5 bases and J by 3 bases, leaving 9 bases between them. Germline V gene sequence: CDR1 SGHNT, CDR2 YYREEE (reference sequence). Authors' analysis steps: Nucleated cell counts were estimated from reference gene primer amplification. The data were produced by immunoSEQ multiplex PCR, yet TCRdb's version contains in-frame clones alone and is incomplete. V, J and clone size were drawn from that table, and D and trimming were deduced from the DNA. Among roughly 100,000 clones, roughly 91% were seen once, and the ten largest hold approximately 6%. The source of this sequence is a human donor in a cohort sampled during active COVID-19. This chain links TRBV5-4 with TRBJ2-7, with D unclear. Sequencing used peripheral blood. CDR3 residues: CASSVGSYEQYF. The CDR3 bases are TGTGCCAGCAGTGTGGGCAGCTACGAGCAGTACTTC.